This T cell receptor beta chain was identified in a study of beta chain features in type 1 diabetes. Of the isolated RNA, all was reverse transcribed, and so the sequenced material was expressed TCRB transcripts. The repertoire was sequenced with immunoSEQ multiplex PCR; TCRdb's copy has only in-frame clones and lacks some. Of a few hundred thousand clones detected, under 20% appear once; the ten largest clones hold approximately 0.087%. Per donor, one heparinised blood draw averaged roughly 120 mL. Via CD45RO/CCR7/CD25/CD127/CD95/CD27, cells of the CD4+ naive, central memory, regulatory and stem cell-like memory subsets were sorted. General study points: TCRB CDR3 length was moderately but significantly reduced in all four CD4+ subsets of Type 1 diabetes patients. The similarity of naive, central memory and Treg TCRB repertoires appeared greater among patients than among healthy donors. Reads derived from cDNA could over-represent cells showing high TCR expression.

Germline lookup yields CDR1 SQVTM and CDR2 ANQGSEA. This CDR3 contains 16 residues. The V and J ends lost 2 bases and 7 bases, in that order; junction bases with no gene match: 13. In regard to this clone: Antigen specificity is unknown.

The sequence derives from a young man with type 1 diabetes. Sequencing used naive CD4+ T cells from blood. The chain combines TRBV29-1 with TRBJ2-3, with 9 bases matching TRBD2. CDR3 amino acids: CSVELSSGTVVYTQYF. Written as DNA, the CDR3 is TGCAGCGTTGAATTGTCTAGCGGGACCGTAGTCTATACGCAGTATTTT.